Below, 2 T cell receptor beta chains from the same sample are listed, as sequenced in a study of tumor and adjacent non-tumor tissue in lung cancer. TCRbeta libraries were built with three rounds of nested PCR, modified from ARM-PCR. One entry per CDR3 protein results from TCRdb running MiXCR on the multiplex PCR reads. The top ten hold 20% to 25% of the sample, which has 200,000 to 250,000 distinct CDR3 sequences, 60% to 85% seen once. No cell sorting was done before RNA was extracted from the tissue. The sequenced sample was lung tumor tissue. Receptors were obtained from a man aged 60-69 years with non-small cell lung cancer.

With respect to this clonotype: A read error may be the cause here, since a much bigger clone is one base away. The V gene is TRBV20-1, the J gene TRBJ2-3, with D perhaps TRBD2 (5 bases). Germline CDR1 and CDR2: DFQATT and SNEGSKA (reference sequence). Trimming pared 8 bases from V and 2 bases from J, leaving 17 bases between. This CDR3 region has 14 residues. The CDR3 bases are TGCAGTTACTTAGCGAGGCCCTTCACAGATACGCAGTATTTT. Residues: CSYLARPFTDTQYF.

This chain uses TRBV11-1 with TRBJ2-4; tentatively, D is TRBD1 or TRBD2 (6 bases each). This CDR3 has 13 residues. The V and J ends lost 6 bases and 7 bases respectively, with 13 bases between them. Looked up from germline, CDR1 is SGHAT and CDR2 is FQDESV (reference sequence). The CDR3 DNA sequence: TGTGCCAGCAGTCAGAGGAGGGGGAACATTCAGTACTTC. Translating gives CASSQRRGNIQYF.